A single sample gave rise to the 8 T cell receptor beta chains below, sequenced in a study of preoperative IRX-2 immunotherapy in early breast cancer. The sample's treatment: preoperative locoregional IRX-2 cytokine immunotherapy. Only in-frame clones appear in the TCRdb table, and some are missing; sequencing was by immunoSEQ multiplex PCR. The sample lists 55,000 to 70,000 clones; 94% were seen once. This sample was gathered from a patient treated with IRX-2 immunotherapy. The receptors derive from a human donor with breast cancer.

The sample holds one count of this clone. The V and J genes are TRBV14 and TRBJ2-1; 10 bases match TRBD2. Looked up from germline, CDR1 is SGHDN and CDR2 is FVKESK. The length of the CDR3 is 15 residues. Trimming at V came to 6 bases and at J to 4 bases, leaving 6 bases not matched to a gene. The CDR3 DNA reads as TGTGCCAGCAGTAGCCTAGCGGGGGCATACAATGAGCAGTTCTTC. This encodes CASSSLAGAYNEQFF.

The V gene is TRBV29-1, the J gene TRBJ2-2; D is unresolved. The CDR3 has 13 amino acids. Germline assignment: CDR1 SQVTM and CDR2 ANQGSEA. The V and J ends lost 5 bases and 4 bases respectively, with 11 bases between them. Here the CDR3 DNA reads TGCAGCGTTATAGCCTTCGGCACCGGGGAGCTGTTTTTT. Amino acid sequence: CSVIAFGTGELFF.

This chain links TRBV19 with TRBJ1-1; D ambiguous. V was trimmed by 4 bases and J by 1 base, leaving 4 bases between them. The CDR3 covers 12 residues. CDR1 and CDR2 from the germline V gene are LNHDA and SQIVND (reference sequence). CDR3 in DNA: TGTGCCAGTAGTAACAAGAACACTGAAGCTTTCTTT. Amino acid sequence: CASSNKNTEAFF.

The genes are TRBV6-5 and TRBJ2-4; a possible D gene is TRBD1 (6 bases). Trimming removed 6 bases at V and 3 bases at J, with 15 bases between. CDR1 is MNHEY, CDR2 SVGAGI, per germline. The CDR3 covers 15 residues. CDR3 protein: CASRPPGQHKNIQYF. The CDR3 DNA reads TGTGCCAGCAGGCCCCCGGGACAACACAAAAACATTCAGTACTTC.

The table lists this clone with a few counts. The V and J genes are TRBV7-2 and TRBJ1-1, with D possibly being TRBD1 (6 bases). V was shortened by 2 bases and J by 5 bases, with 18 bases between the two germline ends. Germline values: CDR1 SGHTA, CDR2 FQGNSA. The CDR3 consists of 16 residues. The CDR3 bases are TGTGCCAGCAGCTTAAGGCTCTGGGGGGCCCCAACTGAAGCTTTCTTT. Translation: CASSLRLWGAPTEAFF.

V gene TRBV6-1 combines with J gene TRBJ2-7; D may be TRBD2 (5 bases). This CDR3 has 13 residues. Germline V gene lookup returns CDR1 MNHNS and CDR2 SASEGT. V was clipped by 11 bases and J by 2 bases, with 16 bases between them. The CDR3 bases are TGTGCCGCAGCGGACCCAAGCCCCTACGAGCAGTACTTC. As protein: CAAADPSPYEQYF.

The chain recombines TRBV18 with TRBJ1-2, with 7 positions matching TRBD1. The CDR3 spans 14 residues. Losses at the gene ends were 1 base for V and 7 bases for J; bases not matched to a gene: 6. CDR1 is KGHSH and CDR2 is LQKENI in the germline V gene. DNA of the CDR3: TGTGCCAGCTCACCACAGACAGGGTCGGGTGGCTACACCTTC. It yields the protein CASSPQTGSGGYTF.

The chain couples TRBV6-6 to TRBJ1-2; D ambiguous. CDR3 length: 13 amino acids. Germline values: CDR1 MNHNY, CDR2 SVGAGI (reference sequence). Trimming shortened V by 6 bases and J by 2 bases, and 10 bases separated the two germline ends. The CDR3 region has the DNA TGTGCCAGCAGACCCGGACGGAACTATGGCTACACCTTC. This sequence encodes CASRPGRNYGYTF.